This section outlines one TCR beta chain sequence together with its context. No antigen is known for it. The sample is drawn from a study of radiotherapy plus CTLA-4 blockade in lung cancer. Study-level findings and limits: Radiotherapy was combined with ipilimumab, and tumor-derived TCR clones then expanded in blood.

V was pared by 3 bases and J by 4 bases, with 12 bases between. The CDR3 runs to 14 residues. Looked up from germline, CDR1 is SEHNR and CDR2 is FQNEAQ (reference sequence). Generated by immunoSEQ multiplex PCR, the TCRdb table keeps only in-frame clones and is missing some. The sample carries more than 100,000 clones, around 89% recorded once. Sample: peripheral blood, taken from a patient treated with radiotherapy plus ipilimumab. The chain recombines TRBV7-9 with TRBJ1-2; D is possibly TRBD1 (5 bases). This clonotype was sampled from a human donor with non-small cell lung cancer that progressed on radiotherapy plus ipilimumab. The CDR3, as DNA: TGTGCCAGCAGCTTGCTTGGACAAATCTATGGCTACACCTTC. Its translation: CASSLLGQIYGYTF. The full variable domain, with the rest looked up from reference TRBV7-9 and TRBJ1-2, is DTGVSQNPRHKITKRGQNVTFRCDPISEHNRLYWYRQTLGQGPEFLTYFQNEAQLEKSRLLSDRFSAERPKGSFSTLEIQRTEQGDSAMYLCASSLLGQIYGYTFGSGTRLTVV.